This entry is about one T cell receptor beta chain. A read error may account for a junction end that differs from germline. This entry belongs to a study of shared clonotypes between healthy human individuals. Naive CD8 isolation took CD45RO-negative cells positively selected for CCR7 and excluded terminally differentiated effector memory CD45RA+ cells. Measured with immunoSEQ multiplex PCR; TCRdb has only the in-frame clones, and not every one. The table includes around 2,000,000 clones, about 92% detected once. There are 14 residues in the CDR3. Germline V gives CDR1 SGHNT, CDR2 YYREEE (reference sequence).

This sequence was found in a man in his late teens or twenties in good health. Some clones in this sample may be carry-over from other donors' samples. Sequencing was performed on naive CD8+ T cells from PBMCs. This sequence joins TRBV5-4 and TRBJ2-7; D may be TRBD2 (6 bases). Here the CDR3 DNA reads TGTGCCAGCAGCTTCCTCGGGACTTCCTCCGAGCAGTACTTC. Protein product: CASSFLGTSSEQYF.